This T cell receptor (beta chain) originates from a study of T cell responses to AZD1222 COVID-19 vaccine. Study findings and constraints: Most donors were white British, females outnumbered males, and clonal diversity was possibly underestimated. Vaccine-related CD4 TCRs covered spike, predominating at 160-218 and 743-854.

With respect to this clone: Antigen specificity is unknown.

Generated by immunoSEQ multiplex PCR, the TCRdb table keeps only in-frame clones and is missing some. The top ten clones hold roughly 5% of a sample with 100,000 to 150,000 clones, under 95% of them seen once. V lost 3 bases and J 5 bases, leaving 7 bases between the germline ends. CDR3 length: 12 amino acids. Germline V CDR1 and CDR2: MDHEN, SYDVKM. The sample consisted of peripheral blood, taken on day 0 of AZD1222 vaccination. The chain is built from TRBV28 and TRBJ2-5; unclear D gene. This clonotype originated in an adult in good health. Here the CDR3 DNA reads TGTGCCAGCAGTTTCTATTCGGAGACCCAGTACTTC. Translated: CASSFYSETQYF.